The entry that follows covers one TCR beta chain sequence. It was negative isolation that provided the CD8+ and CD4+ T cells, whereas TEMRA cells were enriched by FACS. Random hexamers served to reverse transcribe roughly 0.5 to 1 ug RNA. The authors amplified TCR beta CDR3 across 54 Vbeta and 13 Jbeta using immunoSEQ multiplex PCR. TCRdb reprocessed the immunoSEQ multiplex PCR reads via MiXCR and lists one record per CDR3 protein. The table has about 120,000 distinct CDR3 sequences, around 92% seen once. These data are taken from a study of CD8 T cells in Susac syndrome. The CDR3 is 13 residues long. Germline V gene data show CDR1 as DFQATT and CDR2 as SNEGSKA (reference sequence). Trimming cost V 5 bases and J 4 bases, with 12 bases left between them.

The sequenced sample was CD4+ T cells from PBMCs. The clonotype comes from a human donor with multiple sclerosis. This chain joins TRBV20-1 and TRBJ1-5, with a possible D match to TRBD1 (6 bases). CDR3: CSARTGWNQPQHF. For the CDR3, the DNA is TGCAGTGCTCGTACAGGGTGGAATCAGCCCCAGCATTTT.